The next 31 T cell receptor beta chains were all read from a single sample in a study of T cells in Graves' hyperthyroidism and ophthalmopathy. RNA transcripts gave rise to amplified TCR beta CDR3 regions. An initial round of RT-PCR targeting the TCR CDR3 relied on the HTBI primer set. MiXCR, run by TCRdb on the multiplex PCR reads, gives a single entry per CDR3 protein. In the table there are about 610,000 distinct CDR3 sequences, approximately 15% of which are singletons. Sequenced sample: blood. The receptors derive from a woman in her thirties or forties with Graves' ophthalmopathy.

This clonotype was counted between two and nine times. The chain combines TRBV20-1 with TRBJ2-5; perhaps TRBD1 as D (5 bases). The CDR3 consists of 12 residues. Germline V lookup: CDR1 DFQATT, CDR2 SNEGSKA (reference sequence). The V end lost 8 bases, the J end lost 4 bases, and 14 bases lay between the germline ends. The CDR3 DNA follows: TGCAGTTTAAGGGGTATCGGAGAGACCCAGTACTTC. Translating it yields CSLRGIGETQYF.

The chain combines TRBV6-2 or TRBV6-3 with TRBJ1-2, with a weak D call TRBD1 (6 bases). CDR1 and CDR2 (germline): MNHEY, SVGEGT. The CDR3 spans 14 residues. Trimming cost V 4 bases and J 4 bases, with 13 bases left between them. CDR3 residues: CASSSTGYGYGYTF. In DNA form, the CDR3 reads TGTGCCAGCAGTTCCACAGGGTACGGCTATGGCTACACCTTC.

This clonotype showed up many times. DNA of the CDR3: TGTGCCAGCAGTCGACAGGGGGCTGGGTTTCCAGATACGCAGTATTTT. Translated, it gives CASSRQGAGFPDTQYF. The J gene is TRBJ2-3, the V gene TRBV6-1, with TRBD1 identical over 10 bases. Germline V gives CDR1 MNHNS, CDR2 SASEGT. The CDR3 totals 16 residues. V was pared by 5 bases and J by 4 bases, with 9 bases of the junction left unmatched.

J is TRBJ2-7 and V is TRBV5-1; 13 bases fit TRBD2. The V gene end was trimmed by 7 bases and the J gene end by 4 bases; junction bases not matched to a gene: 5. The germline V gene encodes CDR1 SGHRS and CDR2 YFSETQ. The CDR3 has 14 amino acids. As DNA, the CDR3 is TGCGCCAGCGGACTAGCGGGGGTCCCGTACGAGCAGTACTTC. This codes for CASGLAGVPYEQYF.

This clonotype came up many times. J is TRBJ1-3 and V is TRBV12-3 or TRBV12-4; TRBD1 aligns across 7 bases. CDR3 size: 15 residues. With V trimmed by 7 bases and J by 2 bases, 8 bases remained unmatched. CDR3 coding DNA: TGTGCCAGCAACTTCGGACAGGCAGCTGGAAACACCATATATTTT. It specifies CASNFGQAAGNTIYF.

This clonotype has ten or more counts. The V call is TRBV27, the J call TRBJ2-1; tentative D call: TRBD2 (5 bases). The germline CDR1 and CDR2 sequences are MNHEY and SMNVEV (reference sequence). V was clipped by 8 bases and J by 2 bases, with 19 bases between them. This CDR3 has 16 residues. CDR3: CASRPTEGVPYNEQFF. In DNA form, the CDR3 reads TGTGCCAGCCGCCCGACCGAGGGAGTCCCCTACAATGAGCAGTTCTTC.

This clonotype was picked up many times. This chain links TRBV12-3 or TRBV12-4 with TRBJ2-1, with a tentative D call TRBD1 (6 bases). This CDR3 is 16 amino acids long. The V end lost 5 bases, the J end lost 2 bases, and 16 bases lay between the germline ends. The CDR3 region has the DNA TGTGCCAGCAGTATCCCGTCGGACAGCCCCTACAATGAGCAGTTCTTC. Residues: CASSIPSDSPYNEQFF.

The table lists this clonotype with many counts. V gene TRBV6-1 combines with J gene TRBJ2-5; TRBD2 matches at 10 bases. Germline V gene lookup returns CDR1 MNHNS and CDR2 SASEGT. The CDR3 totals 17 residues. V shed 5 bases and J 3 bases; nucleotides not matched to a gene: 12. CDR3 DNA: TGTGCCAGCAGTTCCCTAGGACTAGCGGACGGGGAAGAGACCCAGTACTTC. This codes for CASSSLGLADGEETQYF.

A remark on this clonotype: Relative to the germline gene, one junction end is altered; a read error may explain this. The chain is built from TRBV19 and TRBJ2-3, with 8 positions matching TRBD2. The germline CDR1 and CDR2 sequences are LNHDA and SQIVND (reference sequence). The CDR3 has 15 amino acids. CDR3 sequence (DNA): TGTGCCAGTAGCATAGGACTAGCCGCGGGGGATACGCAGTATTTT. Residues: CASSIGLAAGDTQYF.

This clonotype has more than one count but fewer than ten. The CDR3 nucleotides are TGTGCCAGCTCACCACGGGACAGTCCCTCTGGAAACACCATATATTTT. Translating it yields CASSPRDSPSGNTIYF. The J gene is TRBJ1-3, the V gene TRBV18; 7 nucleotides line up with TRBD1. Germline V gene lookup returns CDR1 KGHSH and CDR2 LQKENI. J was trimmed by 0 bases and V by 1 base; bases with no gene match: 3. This CDR3 has 16 amino acids.

This clonotype was recorded a few times. The rearrangement uses TRBV19 and TRBJ2-6; unclear D gene. The CDR3 runs 15 residues. Between the trimmed V and J ends, which lost 3 bases and 3 bases, there was a span of 9 bases. Germline CDR1 reads LNHDA; CDR2 reads SQIVND (reference sequence). CDR3 bases: TGTGCCAGTAGTATCGACGTCGGTGGGGCCAACGTCCTGACTTTC. This translates into CASSIDVGGANVLTF.

This clonotype showed up many times. The V gene is TRBV20-1, the J gene TRBJ2-7; 9 bases are shared with TRBD2. The V gene end was trimmed by 4 bases and the J gene end by 5 bases; junction bases not matched to a gene: 12. Germline loops: CDR1 DFQATT, CDR2 SNEGSKA (reference sequence). The CDR3 consists of 15 residues. In DNA form, the CDR3 reads TGCAGTGCTACCTCCCTAGCGGGACGACGTAACGAGCAGTACTTC. This translates into CSATSLAGRRNEQYF.

V usage is TRBV10-3 and J usage is TRBJ1-5; 8 nucleotides align to TRBD1. The germline CDR1 and CDR2 sequences are ENHRY and SYGVKD. V lost 5 bases to trimming and J lost 6 bases; unmatched junction nucleotides: 12. The CDR3 runs to 16 residues. The CDR3 loop reads CAISRDRNRVGQPQHF. CDR3 sequence (DNA): TGTGCCATCAGTCGGGACAGGAATAGGGTCGGTCAGCCCCAGCATTTT.

Note on this clonotype: One base away lies a much larger clone, so this may be a sequencing read error. The chain links TRBV15 to TRBJ2-7, with 8 bases matching TRBD1. Germline V lookup: CDR1 LNHNV, CDR2 YYDKDF (reference sequence). This CDR3 spans 16 amino acids. As DNA, the CDR3 is TGTGTCACCAGCAGTGAACCCGGACAGGGAAGGGACGAGCAGTACTTC. Translated, it gives CVTSSEPGQGRDEQYF.

This clonotype was found a few times. The V call is TRBV28, the J call TRBJ2-3; 7 bases match TRBD2. After removal of 2 bases from V and 0 bases from J, the junction contained 2 bases not matched to a gene. The CDR3 runs 15 residues. The germline V gene has CDR1 MDHEN and CDR2 SYDVKM. CDR3 amino acids: CASSLPGGSTDTQYF. The CDR3 DNA is TGTGCCAGCAGTTTACCGGGAGGCAGCACAGATACGCAGTATTTT.

This chain joins TRBV7-2 and TRBJ2-2; D is possibly TRBD1 (7 bases). CDR1 is SGHTA, CDR2 FQGNSA, per germline. The V end was cut by 2 bases, the J end by 8 bases, with 15 bases between. This CDR3 comprises 15 residues. CDR3: CASSLRRGLTGELFF. CDR3 in DNA: TGTGCCAGCAGCTTAAGGAGGGGGCTGACTGGGGAGCTGTTTTTT.

This clonotype was found a few times. This sequence joins TRBV20-1 and TRBJ2-5; 11 positions match TRBD2. The CDR3 is made up of 17 amino acids. J lost 6 bases, V lost 0 bases, and 12 bases had no gene match. Germline CDR1 is DFQATT and CDR2 is SNEGSKA (reference sequence). The CDR3 reads CSARDRRLAGGPQTQYF. CDR3 DNA sequence: TGCAGTGCTAGAGATCGGCGGCTAGCGGGGGGCCCACAGACCCAGTACTTC.

This clonotype was counted at least ten times. V and J are TRBV20-1 and TRBJ2-1; 9 bases align to TRBD2. This CDR3 spans 15 amino acids. V was pared by 5 bases and J by 10 bases, with 15 bases of the junction left unmatched. Per germline, CDR1 DFQATT and CDR2 SNEGSKA (reference sequence). The CDR3 is CSASRGSSGSAEQFF. The CDR3 DNA reads TGCAGTGCTTCCAGGGGCAGTAGCGGGAGTGCGGAGCAGTTCTTC.

This clonotype has a count of ten or more. The chain employs TRBV12-3 or TRBV12-4 and TRBJ1-4; no reliable D call. Trimming stripped 6 bases from V and 7 bases from J, with 18 bases between. This CDR3 comprises 15 residues. This CDR3 reads CASSPAGYRVEKLFF. Written as DNA, the CDR3 is TGTGCCAGCAGCCCGGCGGGTTATCGGGTTGAAAAACTGTTTTTT.

Ten or more counts support this clonotype. The V and J genes are TRBV30 and TRBJ2-1; a possible D gene is TRBD2 (6 bases). Trimming removed 2 bases at V and 6 bases at J, with 14 bases between. The germline V gene encodes CDR1 GTSNPN and CDR2 SVGIG (reference sequence). This CDR3 contains 14 residues. The CDR3 loop reads CAWSLGDSANEQFF. The CDR3 nucleotides are TGTGCCTGGAGTCTCGGGGACTCCGCCAATGAGCAGTTCTTC.

In its sample, this clonotype was seen many times. The chain employs TRBV20-1 and TRBJ2-3; D remains unclear. V was trimmed by 5 bases and J by 2 bases, leaving 8 bases between them. CDR1 and CDR2 from the germline V gene are DFQATT and SNEGSKA (reference sequence). The CDR3 extends over 12 amino acids. CDR3 DNA sequence: TGCAGTGCTGCCCCATACACAGATACGCAGTATTTT. As protein: CSAAPYTDTQYF.

This clonotype was found many times. The rearrangement joins TRBV30 to TRBJ1-2; no definite D call. The ends were cut back, 1 base at V and 2 bases at J, with 5 bases in the middle. Germline values: CDR1 GTSNPN, CDR2 SVGIG (reference sequence). CDR3 length: 12 amino acids. The CDR3 nucleotides are TGTGCCTGGAGTGCTTACAACTATGGCTACACCTTC. Protein sequence: CAWSAYNYGYTF.

The chain recombines TRBV20-1 with TRBJ2-1, with TRBD2 matching over 8 bases. From germline, CDR1 is DFQATT and CDR2 SNEGSKA (reference sequence). The CDR3 is made up of 14 amino acids. The junction had 6 bases not matched to a gene; V was cut back by 4 bases and J by 4 bases. The CDR3 loop is CSAMSGSPYNEQFF. The DNA for the CDR3 is TGCAGTGCTATGAGCGGGAGTCCGTACAATGAGCAGTTCTTC.

This clonotype was counted between two and nine times. The J gene is TRBJ1-5, the V gene TRBV6-2 or TRBV6-3, with a weak D call TRBD1 (6 bases). This CDR3 is 14 amino acids long. The ends were cut back, 6 bases at V and 3 bases at J, with 12 bases in the middle. Looked up from germline, CDR1 is MNHEY and CDR2 is SVGEGT. The CDR3 region has the DNA TGTGCCAGCAGCCGGGACACCATCAATCAGCCCCAGCATTTT. Protein: CASSRDTINQPQHF.

This clonotype was picked up a small number of times. J is TRBJ2-5 and V is TRBV7-8; no firm D call. The V end was cut by 1 base, the J end by 2 bases, with 11 bases between. There are 15 residues in the CDR3. The germline V gene has CDR1 SGHVS and CDR2 FQNEAQ. CDR3 bases: TGTGCCAGCAGCTTAGTTGGCCTCCGGCAAGAGACCCAGTACTTC. Translation: CASSLVGLRQETQYF.

This clonotype came up many times. The chain combines TRBV2 with TRBJ2-7; 12 nucleotides line up with TRBD1. Germline assignment: CDR1 SNHLY and CDR2 FYNNEI. The CDR3 sequence is 14 residues long. The V and J ends lost 7 bases and 7 bases, in that order; junction bases with no gene match: 8. The CDR3 is CASIPGTGGREQYF. CDR3 nucleotides: TGTGCCAGCATTCCCGGGACAGGGGGCCGGGAGCAGTACTTC. Filled out from reference TRBV2 and TRBJ2-7, the complete variable domain reads EPEVTQTPSHQVTQMGQEVILRCVPISNHLYFYWYRQILGQKVEFLVSFYNNEISEKSEIFDDQFSVERPDGSNFTLKIRSTKLEDSAMYFCASIPGTGGREQYFGPGTRLTVT.

In its sample, this clonotype was seen many times. The chain has TRBV29-1 and TRBJ2-3, with 13 bases lining up with TRBD2. Germline values: CDR1 SQVTM, CDR2 ANQGSEA. The CDR3 spans 13 residues. With V trimmed by 7 bases and J by 8 bases, 6 bases remained unmatched. CDR3 amino acids: CSGTSGGARTQYF. In DNA form, the CDR3 reads TGCAGCGGTACTAGCGGGGGGGCGCGTACGCAGTATTTT.

V is TRBV19 and J is TRBJ2-2, with TRBD1 matching over 8 bases. CDR3 length: 14 amino acids. Germline V gene sequence: CDR1 LNHDA, CDR2 SQIVND (reference sequence). Trimming took 5 bases from V and 5 from J; bases not matched to a gene: 4. The chain's CDR3 is CASSQGAATGELFF. The DNA for the CDR3 is TGTGCCAGTAGTCAGGGGGCCGCGACCGGGGAGCTGTTTTTT.

This clonotype was detected only a few times. The CDR3 loop is CATSRGRGAANEKLFF. The CDR3 coding sequence is TGTGCCACCTCACGGGGGAGGGGCGCTGCTAATGAAAAACTGTTTTTT. The chain is built from TRBV6-1 and TRBJ1-4; TRBD1 might be the D (5 bases). The CDR3 covers 16 residues. The V gene lost 10 bases and the J gene lost 3 bases, with 21 bases spanning the gap. The germline V gene has CDR1 MNHNS and CDR2 SASEGT.

This clonotype was seen ten or more times. V usage is TRBV12-3 or TRBV12-4 and J usage is TRBJ2-1; the match to TRBD2 covers 13 bases. The CDR3 loop spans 14 amino acids. With 7 bases clipped from V and 5 bases from J, the junction kept 2 bases outside the gene matches. CDR3 in DNA: TGTGCCAGCAAGGGGACTAGCGGGAACAATGAGCAGTTCTTC. The encoded protein is CASKGTSGNNEQFF.

This chain joins TRBV29-1 and TRBJ2-1; 7 bases align to TRBD1. This CDR3 has 14 residues. Trimming removed 5 bases from V and 2 bases from J; junction bases left unmatched: 6. Germline V CDR1 and CDR2: SQVTM, ANQGSEA. The CDR3 loop reads CSVRQGVAYNEQFF. For the CDR3, the DNA is TGCAGCGTTAGACAGGGAGTTGCCTACAATGAGCAGTTCTTC.